This is a list of T cell receptor beta chains from one sample in a study of CD8 T cells in ankylosing spondylitis. MiXCR was run by TCRdb on the 5' RACE reads, yielding one entry per CDR3 protein. The table includes 800,000 to 900,000 distinct CDR3 sequences, approximately 12% detected once. The sequencing input was blood, either unsorted or a sorted T cell fraction (not recorded which). Receptor source: a male donor with ankylosing spondylitis. Each CDR3 is given with its conserved first and last residue. A D gene is named only where the DNA matches it firmly. Clone size, where shown, is once, few, many, or a class for clones that have expanded.

v_gene: TRBV7-2; abundance: few; j_gene: TRBJ1-5; d_gene: .; CDR3aa: CASSLDFTQPQHF; CDR3nt: TGTGCCAGCAGCTTAGACTTTACTCAGCCCCAGCATTTT
v_gene: TRBV20-1; abundance: .; j_gene: TRBJ1-5; d_gene: TRBD1; CDR3aa: CSADREEGQPQHF; CDR3nt: TGCAGTGCTGACAGGGAGGAGGGACAGCCCCAGCATTTT
v_gene: TRBV6-1; abundance: many; j_gene: TRBJ2-2; d_gene: .; CDR3aa: CASRLKAATGELFF; CDR3nt: TGTGCCAGCAGACTCAAGGCGGCCACCGGGGAGCTGTTTTTT
v_gene: TRBV5-1; abundance: .; j_gene: TRBJ2-6; d_gene: TRBD1; CDR3aa: CASSLRLDRNPSGANVLTF; CDR3nt: TGCGCCAGCAGCTTGCGACTGGACAGGAACCCCTCTGGGGCCAACGTCCTGACTTTC
v_gene: TRBV20-1; abundance: few; j_gene: TRBJ2-7; d_gene: .; CDR3aa: CSARDPATYEQYF; CDR3nt: TGCAGTGCTAGAGATCCGGCTACCTACGAGCAGTACTTC
v_gene: TRBV29-1; abundance: many; j_gene: TRBJ2-3; d_gene: .; CDR3aa: CSVTGSSTDTQYF; CDR3nt: TGCAGCGTTACCGGGAGCAGCACAGATACGCAGTATTTT
v_gene: TRBV12-3/TRBV12-4; abundance: .; j_gene: TRBJ2-2; d_gene: TRBD1; CDR3aa: CACSSERQGARWNTGELFF; CDR3nt: TGTGCCTGCAGTTCAGAAAGGCAGGGGGCGAGATGGAACACCGGGGAGCTGTTTTTT
v_gene: TRBV6-2/TRBV6-3; abundance: few; j_gene: TRBJ2-3; d_gene: TRBD2; CDR3aa: CASSYSKAGAATDTQYF; CDR3nt: TGTGCCAGCAGTTACTCGAAAGCGGGGGCCGCTACAGATACGCAGTATTTT
v_gene: TRBV10-3; abundance: many; j_gene: TRBJ2-5; d_gene: .; CDR3aa: CATQIAGASETQYF; CDR3nt: TGTGCCACGCAAATTGCGGGGGCTTCAGAGACCCAGTACTTC
v_gene: TRBV20-1; abundance: .; j_gene: TRBJ2-5; d_gene: .; CDR3aa: CSALVRSFQETQYF; CDR3nt: TGCAGTGCTTTGGTACGCAGTTTCCAAGAGACCCAGTACTTC
v_gene: TRBV20-1; abundance: many; j_gene: TRBJ1-5; d_gene: .; CDR3aa: CSARGNRKGNQPQHF; CDR3nt: TGCAGTGCTAGAGGGAATAGGAAGGGCAATCAGCCCCAGCATTTT
v_gene: TRBV9; abundance: .; j_gene: TRBJ2-7; d_gene: TRBD1; CDR3aa: CASSAHRGLSYEQYF; CDR3nt: TGTGCCAGCAGCGCTCACAGGGGTCTCTCCTACGAGCAGTACTTC
v_gene: TRBV28; abundance: many; j_gene: TRBJ1-4; d_gene: .; CDR3aa: CASSLWERGEKLFF; CDR3nt: TGTGCCAGCAGTTTATGGGAAAGGGGTGAAAAACTGTTTTTT
v_gene: TRBV29-1; abundance: .; j_gene: TRBJ1-3; d_gene: .; CDR3aa: CSVEDRQKGDTIYF; CDR3nt: TGCAGCGTTGAAGATCGACAGAAAGGAGACACCATATATTTT
v_gene: TRBV6-5; abundance: .; j_gene: TRBJ1-5; d_gene: .; CDR3aa: CASSWEPGHQPQHF; CDR3nt: TGTGCCAGCAGTTGGGAGCCAGGGCACCAGCCCCAGCATTTT
v_gene: TRBV7-2; abundance: many; j_gene: TRBJ1-1; d_gene: .; CDR3aa: CASSFGATNTEAFF; CDR3nt: TGTGCCAGCAGCTTTGGGGCTACGAACACTGAAGCTTTCTTT
v_gene: TRBV7-2; abundance: .; j_gene: TRBJ1-5; d_gene: .; CDR3aa: CASSLAGLQPQHF; CDR3nt: TGTGCCAGCAGCTTAGCAGGTCTTCAGCCCCAGCATTTT
v_gene: TRBV7-2; abundance: .; j_gene: TRBJ2-2; d_gene: .; CDR3aa: CASSTLRGTGELFF; CDR3nt: TGTGCCAGCAGCACCCTAAGGGGCACCGGGGAGCTGTTTTTT
v_gene: TRBV4-3; abundance: .; j_gene: TRBJ2-3; d_gene: .; CDR3aa: CASSRAGEDTQYF; CDR3nt: TGCGCCAGCAGCCGAGCAGGGGAAGATACGCAGTATTTT
v_gene: TRBV24-1; abundance: .; j_gene: TRBJ2-1; d_gene: .; CDR3aa: CATSDDRAHNEQFF; CDR3nt: TGTGCCACCAGTGATGACCGGGCACACAATGAGCAGTTCTTC
v_gene: TRBV5-1; abundance: .; j_gene: TRBJ2-7; d_gene: TRBD2; CDR3aa: CASSLRLAGGSRIRGGAYEQYF; CDR3nt: TGCGCCAGCAGCTTACGGCTAGCGGGAGGGAGCAGAATTCGCGGAGGGGCCTACGAGCAGTACTTC
v_gene: TRBV7-2; abundance: few; j_gene: TRBJ2-3; d_gene: TRBD2; CDR3aa: CASSFRRLAGADTQYF; CDR3nt: TGTGCCAGCAGCTTTCGGCGACTAGCGGGAGCAGATACGCAGTATTTT
v_gene: TRBV20-1; abundance: many; j_gene: TRBJ2-3; d_gene: .; CDR3aa: CSANPGGVVTDTQYF; CDR3nt: TGCAGTGCTAACCCAGGAGGAGTTGTCACAGATACGCAGTATTTT
v_gene: TRBV6-2/TRBV6-3; abundance: many; j_gene: TRBJ2-2; d_gene: .; CDR3aa: CASSYSRGWTGELFF; CDR3nt: TGTGCCAGCAGTTATTCTAGGGGCTGGACCGGGGAGCTGTTTTTT
v_gene: TRBV20-1; abundance: .; j_gene: TRBJ2-3; d_gene: .; CDR3aa: CSARDRTLSTQYF; CDR3nt: TGCAGTGCTAGAGATCGGACGCTTAGTACGCAGTATTTT
v_gene: TRBV12-3/TRBV12-4; abundance: many; j_gene: TRBJ2-5; d_gene: .; CDR3aa: CASSLRGGKTQYF; CDR3nt: TGTGCCAGCAGTTTGAGGGGGGGGAAGACCCAGTACTTC
v_gene: TRBV6-2/TRBV6-3; abundance: .; j_gene: TRBJ1-1; d_gene: .; CDR3aa: CASSYSGVPASAFF; CDR3nt: TGTGCCAGCAGTTACTCGGGGGTTCCCGCAAGTGCTTTCTTT
v_gene: TRBV20-1; abundance: .; j_gene: TRBJ2-1; d_gene: .; CDR3aa: CSAKAGLGDEQFF; CDR3nt: TGCAGTGCCAAGGCCGGCCTTGGGGATGAGCAGTTCTTC
v_gene: TRBV7-2; abundance: .; j_gene: TRBJ1-1; d_gene: TRBD1; CDR3aa: CASSPQTGARTEAFF; CDR3nt: TGTGCCAGCAGCCCTCAGACAGGGGCCCGTACTGAAGCTTTCTTT
v_gene: TRBV4-2; abundance: few; j_gene: TRBJ2-5; d_gene: TRBD2; CDR3aa: CASSQALLAGRETQYF; CDR3nt: TGTGCCAGCAGCCAGGCCCTCTTAGCGGGGAGAGAGACCCAGTACTTC
v_gene: TRBV20-1; abundance: few; j_gene: TRBJ2-3; d_gene: .; CDR3aa: CSEGTGTDTQYF; CDR3nt: TGCAGTGAGGGCACCGGCACAGATACGCAGTATTTT
v_gene: TRBV20-1; abundance: few; j_gene: TRBJ2-3; d_gene: TRBD1; CDR3aa: CSGLRGPSTDTQYF; CDR3nt: TGCAGTGGTCTCAGGGGGCCCTCCACAGATACGCAGTATTTT
v_gene: TRBV5-1; abundance: .; j_gene: TRBJ2-7; d_gene: .; CDR3aa: CASSYLGGLTYEQYF; CDR3nt: TGCGCCAGCAGTTACCTCGGGGGCTTAACCTACGAGCAGTACTTC
v_gene: TRBV12-3/TRBV12-4; abundance: .; j_gene: TRBJ2-2; d_gene: .; CDR3aa: CASRGSTGELFF; CDR3nt: TGTGCCAGCAGGGGGAGTACCGGGGAGCTGTTTTTT
v_gene: TRBV5-1; abundance: .; j_gene: TRBJ1-1; d_gene: TRBD1; CDR3aa: CASSSGTGLMNTEAFF; CDR3nt: TGCGCCAGCAGCTCAGGGACAGGGCTCATGAACACTGAAGCTTTCTTT
v_gene: TRBV20-1; abundance: .; j_gene: TRBJ2-1; d_gene: .; CDR3aa: CSARITEQFF; CDR3nt: TGCAGTGCTAGGATCACTGAGCAGTTCTTC
v_gene: TRBV7-2; abundance: many; j_gene: TRBJ2-3; d_gene: TRBD2; CDR3aa: CASSLVAGGAQYF; CDR3nt: TGTGCCAGCAGCTTAGTGGCGGGAGGCGCCCAGTATTTT
v_gene: TRBV20-1; abundance: few; j_gene: TRBJ2-2; d_gene: .; CDR3aa: CSARQFRRQNTGELFF; CDR3nt: TGCAGTGCTAGACAGTTCCGGCGGCAGAACACCGGGGAGCTGTTTTTT
v_gene: TRBV11-1; abundance: .; j_gene: TRBJ2-3; d_gene: .; CDR3aa: CASSFGPFGTDTQYF; CDR3nt: TGTGCCAGCAGCTTCGGACCTTTCGGCACAGATACGCAGTATTTT
v_gene: TRBV5-6; abundance: .; j_gene: TRBJ2-3; d_gene: TRBD2; CDR3aa: CASSLSGTSGDTQYF; CDR3nt: TGTGCCAGCAGCTTGTCCGGGACTAGCGGAGATACGCAGTATTTT